Each of the 32 T cell receptor beta chains below was sequenced from the same sample in a study of control samples from healthy donors and cancer patients. Libraries were prepared by immunoSEQ multiplex PCR; TCRdb keeps only in-frame clonotypes and omits some of them. The profile shows about 18,000 clones, about 85% of them singletons. The source material was PBMCs. Receptors were obtained from a woman between 65 and 79 years old with lung cancer.

The chain joins TRBV7-6 to TRBJ2-1, with 7 positions matching TRBD2. Germline-derived CDR1 and CDR2 are SGHVS and FNYEAQ. V gave up 3 bases and J gave up 3 bases; unmatched junction bases: 8. The CDR3 is 16 amino acids. The CDR3 loop is CASSFIHSGLYNEQFF. DNA for the CDR3: TGTGCCAGCAGCTTTATCCATAGCGGGCTCTACAATGAGCAGTTCTTC.

The chain combines TRBV24-1 with TRBJ1-5; no reliable D call. CDR3 length equals 14 residues. The V gene's germline CDR1 is KGHDR and CDR2 SFDVKD. The V end was cut by 1 base, the J end by 5 bases, with 8 bases between. The CDR3 coding sequence is TGTGCCACCAGTGATTTCACTTCATATCAGCCCCAGCATTTT. It specifies CATSDFTSYQPQHF.

The chain uses TRBV11-2 and TRBJ1-2; the match to TRBD1 covers 8 bases. Germline V gives CDR1 SGHAT, CDR2 FQNNGV. The CDR3 has 16 amino acids. With V trimmed by 0 bases and J by 5 bases, 8 bases remained unmatched. The CDR3 region has the DNA TGTGCCAGCAGCTTAGATGGGCCAGGGGGCATATATGGCTACACCTTC. Its translation is CASSLDGPGGIYGYTF.

This clone was observed a few times. CDR3 bases: TGTGCCAGCAGACGGGAGGGGGGACCTAGCACAGATACGCAGTATTTT. This codes for CASRREGGPSTDTQYF. The V and J genes are TRBV9 and TRBJ2-3, with 8 positions matching TRBD2. CDR3 length: 16 amino acids. Germline V gene lookup returns CDR1 SGDLS and CDR2 YYNGEE. J was trimmed by 0 bases and V by 5 bases; bases with no gene match: 8.

The chain employs TRBV27 and TRBJ1-5; 9 bases are a match to TRBD1. V was clipped by 5 bases and J by 4 bases; unmatched bases: 9. The germline V gene encodes CDR1 MNHEY and CDR2 SMNVEV (reference sequence). This CDR3 comprises 16 residues. CDR3 sequence (DNA): TGTGCCAGCAGTCCAGAGGGACAGGGACCAAATCAGCCCCAGCATTTT. Its translation is CASSPEGQGPNQPQHF.

The chain links TRBV10-2 to TRBJ1-5; D ambiguous. V dropped 0 bases and J dropped 0 bases, with 6 bases sitting between them. Germline V gives CDR1 WSHSY, CDR2 SAAADI. The CDR3 length is 15 residues. Here the CDR3 reads CASSESRYSNQPQHF. As DNA, the CDR3 is TGCGCCAGCAGTGAGTCGAGGTATAGCAATCAGCCCCAGCATTTT.

The genes are TRBV4-1 and TRBJ2-2; 10 bases align to TRBD2. Trimming removed 0 bases from V and 6 bases from J; junction bases left unmatched: 13. The CDR3 extends over 19 amino acids. The germline V gene encodes CDR1 MGHRA and CDR2 YSYEKL. This CDR3 reads CASSQDAPYLAGAAGELFF. For the CDR3, the DNA is TGCGCCAGCAGCCAAGATGCACCATATCTAGCGGGAGCAGCCGGGGAGCTGTTTTTT.

The chain carries TRBV5-6 and TRBJ2-1; TRBD2 matches at 14 bases. CDR1 is SGHDT, CDR2 YYEEEE, per germline. The CDR3 extends over 16 amino acids. The ends lost 0 bases at V and 7 bases at J; junction bases unmatched: 3. DNA for the CDR3: TGTGCCAGCAGCTTGGTAGGGACTAGCGGGAGAAATGAGCAGTTCTTC. Protein product: CASSLVGTSGRNEQFF.

The chain couples TRBV7-9 to TRBJ2-7, with unresolved D. V lost 1 base and J lost 4, with 26 bases in between. Germline CDR1 and CDR2: SEHNR and FQNEAQ (reference sequence). The CDR3 spans 19 residues. This CDR3 reads CASSLVLAWSVERRYEQYF. DNA for the CDR3: TGTGCCAGCAGCTTAGTCTTAGCTTGGTCCGTAGAAAGAAGGTACGAGCAGTACTTC.

This sequence joins TRBV19 and TRBJ2-1, with TRBD2 matching over 10 bases. From germline, CDR1 is LNHDA and CDR2 SQIVND (reference sequence). This CDR3 spans 16 amino acids. Trimming took 4 bases from V and 7 from J; bases not matched to a gene: 10. The CDR3 nucleotides read TGTGCCAGTAGTAGGCTAGCGGGAGTTAGTGGTAATGAGCAGTTCTTC. Its protein is CASSRLAGVSGNEQFF.

The V and J genes are TRBV18 and TRBJ2-7, with a tentative D call TRBD2 (6 bases). CDR3 length: 14 amino acids. Germline CDR1 and CDR2: KGHSH and LQKENI. The V gene lost 5 bases and the J gene lost 0 bases, with 11 bases spanning the gap. CDR3 sequence: CASSNRDFSYEQYF. The CDR3 region has the DNA TGTGCCAGCTCAAACCGGGACTTCTCCTACGAGCAGTACTTC. Full variable domain (missing parts from reference TRBV18 and TRBJ2-7): NAGVMQNPRHLVRRRGQEARLRCSPMKGHSHVYWYRQLPEEGLKFMVYLQKENIIDESGMPKERFSAEFPKEGPSILRIQQVVRGDSAAYFCASSNRDFSYEQYFGPGTRLTVT.

This chain links TRBV11-3 with TRBJ2-7; maybe TRBD2 (6 bases). The CDR3 length is 15 residues. The germline V and J ends were trimmed by 1 base and 0 bases, with 10 bases remaining between them. Germline CDR1 is SGHNT and CDR2 is YENEEA. In nucleotides, the CDR3 is TGTGCCAGCAGCTTAGGGGGGACTTTCTCCTACGAGCAGTACTTC. This sequence encodes CASSLGGTFSYEQYF.

The chain employs TRBV5-1 and TRBJ2-1; D is uncertain. Looked up from germline, CDR1 is SGHRS and CDR2 is YFSETQ. CDR3 length: 16 amino acids. The ends were cut back, 0 bases at V and 0 bases at J, with 10 bases in the middle. CDR3: CASSLEPPSSYNEQFF. For the CDR3, the DNA is TGCGCCAGCAGCTTGGAACCCCCGAGCTCCTACAATGAGCAGTTCTTC.

CDR3 DNA: TGTGCCAGCAGCTTGGGGACTAGCGGGAGGGGCGAGCAGTACTTC. It codes for CASSLGTSGRGEQYF. The chain uses TRBV5-4 and TRBJ2-7; 15 bases align to TRBD2. Germline V gives CDR1 SGHNT, CDR2 YYREEE (reference sequence). J was trimmed by 6 bases and V by 0 bases; bases with no gene match: 1. The CDR3 contains 15 residues.

In its sample, this clone was seen a few times. The chain has TRBV2 and TRBJ1-6; unclear D gene. Looked up from germline, CDR1 is SNHLY and CDR2 is FYNNEI. The CDR3 extends over 12 amino acids. Trimming stripped 7 bases from V and 5 bases from J, with 6 bases between. The CDR3 DNA reads TGTGCCAGCAACGGGGATAATTCACCCCTCCACTTT. Protein: CASNGDNSPLHF.

V usage is TRBV30 and J usage is TRBJ2-1; 8 bases are shared with TRBD2. Germline values: CDR1 GTSNPN, CDR2 SVGIG (reference sequence). This CDR3 spans 19 amino acids. The J segment lost 8 bases and the V segment lost 1 base, leaving 22 bases of the junction unmatched. The CDR3 sequence is CAWSDTEPTVTGGPYEQFF. The CDR3 DNA reads as TGTGCCTGGAGTGACACCGAACCTACCGTAACGGGAGGGCCATATGAGCAGTTCTTC.

The CDR3 sequence: CASSQDHTLRGYEQYF. The CDR3 DNA sequence: TGCGCCAGCAGCCAAGATCATACCCTGAGAGGTTACGAGCAGTACTTC. The chain links TRBV4-1 to TRBJ2-7; D unclear. The CDR3 covers 16 residues. V gave up 0 bases and J gave up 4 bases, with 16 bases separating them. Looked up from germline, CDR1 is MGHRA and CDR2 is YSYEKL.

The chain recombines TRBV5-6 with TRBJ2-3; TRBD2 aligns across 8 bases. After removal of 6 bases from V and 1 base from J, the junction contained 4 bases not matched to a gene. CDR1 is SGHDT and CDR2 is YYEEEE in the germline V gene. This CDR3 has 14 amino acids. CDR3 sequence reads: CASTRSGGTDTQYF. Here the CDR3 DNA reads TGTGCCAGCACCCGTAGCGGGGGCACAGATACGCAGTATTTT.

The chain joins TRBV19 to TRBJ2-3; a weak D match, TRBD2 (6 bases). The CDR3 is 12 amino acids. Trimming left V 9 bases short and J 0 bases short, with 7 bases between. Germline CDR1 LNHDA, CDR2 SQIVND (reference sequence). The CDR3 here is CASGGSTDTQYF. CDR3 DNA sequence: TGTGCCAGCGGAGGGAGCACAGATACGCAGTATTTT.

The chain couples TRBV29-1 to TRBJ2-7; 9 nucleotides align to TRBD1. V trimming: 7 bases; J trimming: 1 base; junction bases outside the gene matches: 2. Germline V CDR1 and CDR2: SQVTM, ANQGSEA. This CDR3 comprises 12 residues. The CDR3 DNA is TGCAGCGCGGGGACAGGGTCCTACGAGCAGTACTTC. It encodes CSAGTGSYEQYF.

About this clone: Germline and junction disagree at one end, which may indicate a read error. The CDR3 loop is CASSVAGGLHHEQFF. The CDR3 nucleotides read TGTGCCAGCAGCGTAGCGGGAGGGCTTCATCATGAGCAGTTCTTC. V usage is TRBV7-9 and J usage is TRBJ2-1; TRBD2 agrees at 11 bases. Germline loops: CDR1 SEHNR, CDR2 FQNEAQ (reference sequence). The CDR3 has 15 amino acids.

The V and J genes are TRBV10-3 and TRBJ1-3, with no clear D. Per germline, CDR1 ENHRY and CDR2 SYGVKD. The CDR3 length is 15 residues. V was cut by 0 bases and J by 0 bases, with 6 bases left in between. The CDR3, as DNA: TGTGCCATCAGTGAGTCGGCAAGCTCTGGAAACACCATATATTTT. Its protein product is CAISESASSGNTIYF.

The rearrangement uses TRBV7-9 and TRBJ1-2; tentative D call: TRBD1 (6 bases). The CDR3 length is 14 residues. V gave up 1 base and J gave up 6 bases, with 12 bases separating them. Germline lookup yields CDR1 SEHNR and CDR2 FQNEAQ (reference sequence). The CDR3 spells CASSLEGQMNGYTF. The CDR3, as DNA: TGTGCCAGCAGCTTAGAAGGACAGATGAATGGCTACACCTTC.

This chain uses TRBV5-1 with TRBJ1-2; possible D gene TRBD1, 5 bases. The CDR3 is 13 residues long. Germline CDR1 reads SGHRS; CDR2 reads YFSETQ. V was trimmed by 0 bases and J by 8 bases, leaving 11 bases between them. The CDR3 loop reads CASSLAGVGGYTF. The CDR3 nucleotides are TGCGCCAGCAGCTTGGCGGGGGTCGGCGGCTACACCTTC.

The gene calls are TRBV13 and TRBJ1-2; D is uncertain. This CDR3 is 14 amino acids long. Germline V gene lookup returns CDR1 PRHDT and CDR2 FYEKMQ (reference sequence). The V end was cut by 4 bases, the J end by 2 bases, with 11 bases between. The CDR3 nucleotides are TGTGCCAGCAGCTGGGAGGCAGAAAACTATGGCTACACCTTC. This sequence encodes CASSWEAENYGYTF.

This chain joins TRBV29-1 and TRBJ2-1, with 10 nucleotides matching TRBD2. CDR3 length equals 13 residues. Germline-derived CDR1 and CDR2 are SQVTM and ANQGSEA. After removal of 7 bases from V and 7 bases from J, the junction contained 7 bases not matched to a gene. CDR3 DNA: TGCAGCGCTCTAGCGGGAGCCGGTAATGAGCAGTTCTTC. This encodes CSALAGAGNEQFF.

This chain uses TRBV2 with TRBJ1-4; no definite D call. The germline V gene has CDR1 SNHLY and CDR2 FYNNEI. Trimming took 3 bases from V and 0 from J, leaving 8 bases between them. The CDR3 totals 15 residues. CDR3 residues: CASSDILATNEKLFF. DNA for the CDR3: TGTGCCAGCAGTGATATATTAGCAACTAATGAAAAACTGTTTTTT.

The gene calls are TRBV2 and TRBJ2-2; D might be TRBD1 (6 bases). Germline V gives CDR1 SNHLY, CDR2 FYNNEI. Trimming took off 3 bases at V and 9 bases at J, with 8 bases between the two ends. The CDR3 spans 12 residues. The CDR3 region is CASSDRGRELFF. CDR3 sequence (DNA): TGTGCCAGCAGTGACAGGGGTCGGGAGCTGTTTTTT.

The sample holds one count of this clone. This chain uses TRBV6-5 with TRBJ2-3; D could derive from TRBD1 or TRBD2 (5 bases each). The CDR3 totals 16 residues. V lost 0 bases and J lost 1, with 11 bases in between. CDR1 MNHEY and CDR2 SVGAGI come from the germline V gene. The CDR3 region has the DNA TGTGCCAGCAGTTACTCGAGTCAGGGAGGCACAGATACGCAGTATTTT. This codes for CASSYSSQGGTDTQYF.

The J gene is TRBJ1-1, the V gene TRBV28; no clear D gene. Trimming left V 8 bases short and J 1 base short, with 14 bases between. Germline CDR1 MDHEN, CDR2 SYDVKM. The CDR3 is made up of 14 amino acids. The CDR3 sequence: CASRDVVWNTEAFF. DNA for the CDR3: TGTGCCAGCCGAGATGTCGTTTGGAACACTGAAGCTTTCTTT.

This clone appeared once. The chain has TRBV6-6 and TRBJ1-5; D not resolved. CDR3 length: 15 amino acids. Between the trimmed V and J ends, which lost 7 bases and 1 base, there was a span of 14 bases. CDR1 is MNHNY, CDR2 SVGAGI, per germline (reference sequence). CDR3 nucleotide sequence: TGTGCCAGCATGAGGGTGTCCGGGAGCAATCAGCCCCAGCATTTT. It codes for CASMRVSGSNQPQHF.

The chain has TRBV5-8 and TRBJ2-7; D is perhaps TRBD1 or TRBD2 (5 bases each). V was clipped by 5 bases and J by 2 bases, with 17 bases between them. CDR1 SGHTS and CDR2 YDEGEE come from the germline V gene. This CDR3 is 15 amino acids long. The CDR3 nucleotides read TGTGCCAGCAGTCTTCCTCGGGACGCACCCTACGAGCAGTACTTC. Translation: CASSLPRDAPYEQYF.